These T cell receptor beta chains were read from a single sample in a study of control samples from healthy donors and cancer patients. Clones were sequenced by immunoSEQ multiplex PCR, and TCRdb holds only the in-frame ones, with some missing. The repertoire consists of approximately 170,000 clones, with approximately 92% occurring once and the leading ten covering 1.4%. The source material was blood. These receptors were collected from a man aged 30 to 45 in good health. CDR3s include the opening cysteine and the closing phenylalanine or tryptophan. A D gene is named only where the DNA matches it firmly. Where a row states a size, it is once, few, many or the class of an expanded clone; other rows omit it.

d_gene	abundance	v_gene	j_gene	CDR3nt	CDR3aa
NA	NA	TRBV5-4	TRBJ2-7	TGTGCCAGCAGCTTGCAAGGATCCTACGAGCAGTACTTC	CASSLQGSYEQYF
TRBD2	NA	TRBV6-2/TRBV6-3	TRBJ2-3	TGTGCCAGCAGCCGAACTAGCGGGGGCACAGATACGCAGTATTTT	CASSRTSGGTDTQYF
NA	once	TRBV30	TRBJ1-1	TGTGCCTCTAAGAGGGTGGGGGGACCCACTGAAGCTTTCTTT	CASKRVGGPTEAFF
TRBD2	NA	TRBV3-1/TRBV3-2	TRBJ2-5	TGTGCCAGCAGCCGTACCGGGACTAGGGGCCAAGAGACCCAGTACTTC	CASSRTGTRGQETQYF
NA	NA	TRBV14	TRBJ2-7	TGTGCCAGCAGCCAAGATATGCGATCTACGACGCAGTACTTC	CASSQDMRSTTQYF
NA	NA	TRBV20-1	TRBJ1-3	TGCAGTGCTAGAGGTGGAAACACCATATATTTT	CSARGGNTIYF
TRBD1	NA	TRBV14	TRBJ1-2	TGTGCCAGCAGCCAAGGGACAGGAGCTAACTATGGCTACACCTTC	CASSQGTGANYGYTF
TRBD1	NA	TRBV7-9	TRBJ1-1	TGTGCCAGCAGCGGGACAGGGACAAACACTGAAGCTTTCTTT	CASSGTGTNTEAFF
TRBD1	NA	TRBV2	TRBJ1-2	TGTGCCATCTCCGGGACAGGGGGCTTAGGGGGCTATGGCTACACCTTC	CAISGTGGLGGYGYTF
NA	NA	TRBV5-1	TRBJ1-2	TGCGCCAGCAGCTCAGGAAACCGGGACTGGGGTGACTATGGCTACACCTTC	CASSSGNRDWGDYGYTF
TRBD2	NA	TRBV15	TRBJ2-3	TGTGCCACCAGCAGAGGTCTAGCGGGAAGCACAGATACGCAGTATTTT	CATSRGLAGSTDTQYF
TRBD2	NA	TRBV5-1	TRBJ2-3	TGCGCCAGCAGCACATCCGGGACTAGCGGGAGCGGAGATACGCAGTATTTT	CASSTSGTSGSGDTQYF
NA	NA	TRBV5-1	TRBJ2-1	TGCGCCAGCAGCTTGGCCTACCTCGGAGGGGAGAATGAGCAGTTCTTC	CASSLAYLGGENEQFF
NA	NA	TRBV7-9	TRBJ2-1	TGTGCCAGCAGCTTAGGCGATGAGCAGTTCTTC	CASSLGDEQFF
NA	NA	TRBV25-1	TRBJ1-6	TGTGCCAGCAGTTTGGACGTAGGGGATTCACCCCTCCACTTT	CASSLDVGDSPLHF
NA	NA	TRBV10-3	TRBJ1-1	TGTGCCAACAGTCGGACAGCGAACACTGAAGCTTTCTTT	CANSRTANTEAFF
NA	NA	TRBV7-9	TRBJ1-2	TGTGCCAGCAGCTTAGTGCCGGAGAAAGTAGGTGGCTACACCTTC	CASSLVPEKVGGYTF
TRBD1	NA	TRBV12-3/TRBV12-4	TRBJ2-7	TGTGCCAGCAGAACAGGGGTCTACGAGCAGTACTTC	CASRTGVYEQYF
TRBD1	NA	TRBV5-8	TRBJ1-4	TGTGCCAGCAGCTTCGGACAGGGGCAGGGTGAAAAACTGTTTTTT	CASSFGQGQGEKLFF
NA	NA	TRBV19	TRBJ2-7	TGTGCCAGTAGTATGGACAGTAGGGAGCAGTACTTC	CASSMDSREQYF
NA	NA	TRBV7-6	TRBJ1-4	TGTGCCAGCAGCCCCCGAAACGGCCCTAATGAAAAACTGTTTTTT	CASSPRNGPNEKLFF
NA	NA	TRBV5-4	TRBJ2-1	TGTGCCAGCAGCCCCGGAGCGGAGAGCTCCTACAATGAGCAGTTCTTC	CASSPGAESSYNEQFF
NA	NA	TRBV6-1	TRBJ1-1	TGTGCCAGCAGTGATAGGGGTGAAGCTTTCTTT	CASSDRGEAFF
NA	NA	TRBV25-1	TRBJ1-1	TGTGCCAGCAGTGAATGGGAGGGCCACCAAGCTTTCTTT	CASSEWEGHQAFF
TRBD1	NA	TRBV7-6	TRBJ2-3	TGTGCCAGCAGTCGCCTGGGACAGGCCTCCACAGATACGCAGTATTTT	CASSRLGQASTDTQYF
TRBD1	NA	TRBV19	TRBJ1-1	TGTGCCAGTGGAAAACAGGGGAAGAACACTGAAGCTTTCTTT	CASGKQGKNTEAFF
NA	NA	TRBV30	TRBJ1-5	TGTGCCTGGGAAGCGGGGTACAATCAGCCCCAGCATTTT	CAWEAGYNQPQHF
TRBD2	once	TRBV29-1	TRBJ2-5	TGCAGCGTTGAATCATCGACTAGCGGGGGGAACTACCAAGAGACCCAGTACTTC	CSVESSTSGGNYQETQYF
NA	NA	TRBV19	TRBJ1-5	TGTGCCAGTAGTACCGGTAATCAGCCCCAGCATTTT	CASSTGNQPQHF
NA	NA	TRBV6-5	TRBJ2-3	TGTGCCAGCAGTTACTACCCCGGGACAGATACGCAGTATTTT	CASSYYPGTDTQYF
NA	NA	TRBV29-1	TRBJ1-2	TGCAGCGCCGCTAGCAGGAACTATGGCTACACCTTC	CSAASRNYGYTF
NA	NA	TRBV10-2	TRBJ1-1	TGCGCCAGCAGGGGTCCGCCGAACACTGAAGCTTTCTTT	CASRGPPNTEAFF
TRBD1	NA	TRBV6-6	TRBJ2-7	TGTGCCAGCAGCCATCAGGGGGAGTTCTACGAGCAGTACTTC	CASSHQGEFYEQYF
TRBD2	NA	TRBV5-4	TRBJ2-3	TGTGCCAGCAGCTTAGACGCTAGCGGGGTTGATACGCAGTATTTT	CASSLDASGVDTQYF
NA	NA	TRBV18	TRBJ2-2	TGTGCCAGCTCACCACCAAAAATGGCAGGGGTCACCGGGGAGCTGTTTTTT	CASSPPKMAGVTGELFF
NA	once	TRBV27	TRBJ2-3	TGTGCCAGCAGTTTAGCCAGCACAGATACGCAGTATTTT	CASSLASTDTQYF
NA	NA	TRBV3-1/TRBV3-2	TRBJ2-1	TGTGCCAGCAGCCAAGATTCTCAACTGGCCTCTAATGAGCAGTTCTTC	CASSQDSQLASNEQFF
NA	NA	TRBV7-9	TRBJ2-1	TGTGCCAGCAGCTTAAGGGCGGGGCCCTCCTACAATGAGCAGTTCTTC	CASSLRAGPSYNEQFF
NA	NA	TRBV27	TRBJ2-5	TGTGCCAGCAGTCCCTCGATGTCTGAGACCCAGTACTTC	CASSPSMSETQYF
TRBD2	once	TRBV9	TRBJ2-3	TGTGCCAGCAGCGTAGTCCCACTAGCGGGAAGCACAGATACGCAGTATTTT	CASSVVPLAGSTDTQYF
TRBD2	NA	TRBV15	TRBJ2-7	TGTGCCACCAGTAAAGGTAGCGGGGAAATTTACGAGCAGTACTTC	CATSKGSGEIYEQYF
TRBD1	NA	TRBV14	TRBJ2-2	TGTGCCAGCAGCCAAGGGACAGGGGGCCCGAACACCGGGGAGCTGTTTTTT	CASSQGTGGPNTGELFF
NA	once	TRBV18	TRBJ1-2	TGTGCCAGCTCTCTTACAACCTCTAACTATGGCTACACCTTC	CASSLTTSNYGYTF
NA	NA	TRBV29-1	TRBJ1-1	TGCAGCGTTGGGACCCGCGGGGGTAACACTGAAGCTTTCTTT	CSVGTRGGNTEAFF
TRBD1	once	TRBV12-3/TRBV12-4	TRBJ1-2	TGTGCCAGCAGTTCCGGGACAGGGCCGGGCTACACCTTC	CASSSGTGPGYTF
TRBD2	NA	TRBV9	TRBJ2-1	TGTGCCAGCAGCGGCCGACCCGAGCGGGGACCGTCCTACAATGAGCAGTTCTTC	CASSGRPERGPSYNEQFF
NA	NA	TRBV9	TRBJ2-6	TGTGCCAGCAGCGTCCAGGCCGCGCTCGGGGCCAACGTCCTGACTTTC	CASSVQAALGANVLTF
NA	NA	TRBV4-3	TRBJ1-5	TGCGCCAGCAGCCAAGATCGGGGGGGCGGTCAGCCCCAGCATTTT	CASSQDRGGGQPQHF
NA	NA	TRBV18	TRBJ2-3	TGTGCCAGCTCACCTACGTTCGCTAGCACAGATACGCAGTATTTT	CASSPTFASTDTQYF
NA	NA	TRBV15	TRBJ2-3	TGTGCCACCCGGGGGACAGATACGCAGTATTTT	CATRGTDTQYF
NA	NA	TRBV5-4	TRBJ2-2	TGTGCCAGCAGCTCCGAGACAGGGGAGCTGTTTTTT	CASSSETGELFF
TRBD2	NA	TRBV19	TRBJ2-5	TGTGCCAGTAGTTCACTTAGCGGGGGGCAAGAGACCCAGTACTTC	CASSSLSGGQETQYF
NA	NA	TRBV7-2	TRBJ1-6	TGTGCCAGCAGCTTAGGACTCTCCAATTCACCCCTCCACTTT	CASSLGLSNSPLHF
TRBD2	NA	TRBV24-1	TRBJ2-1	TGTGCCACCAGTGATGGGAGGGGAAAGCGGGTTGAGCAGTTCTTC	CATSDGRGKRVEQFF
NA	NA	TRBV19	TRBJ1-1	TGTGCCAGTAGGTCGGGGGGGGACACTGAAGCTTTCTTT	CASRSGGDTEAFF